Below, 3 T cell receptor beta chains from the same sample are listed, as sequenced in a study of PD-1 blockade in classical Hodgkin lymphoma. The time point is: cycle 4 day 1 (C4D1), after 5 to 7 weeks of nivolumab. The patients all showed relapse after autologous stem cell transplantation, while their brentuximab vedotin exposure varied. Some clones are missing from TCRdb's copy, which holds only in-frame ones; the method was immunoSEQ multiplex PCR. The repertoire holds tens of thousands of clones, with about 80% as singletons. Sequenced here: peripheral blood mononuclear cells (PBMCs), sampled before the fourth cycle of nivolumab. Receptors were obtained from a human donor with classical Hodgkin lymphoma.

V is TRBV10-3 and J is TRBJ2-6; D remains unclear. Looked up from germline, CDR1 is ENHRY and CDR2 is SYGVKD. Trimming shortened V by 6 bases and J by 0 bases, and 6 bases separated the two germline ends. The length of the CDR3 is 14 residues. CDR3: CAISENSGANVLTF. The CDR3 nucleotides read TGTGCCATCAGCGAGAACTCTGGGGCCAACGTCCTGACTTTC.

This sequence joins TRBV7-3 and TRBJ2-3; D may be TRBD2 (7 bases). The V end was cut by 5 bases, the J end by 2 bases, with 17 bases between. Per the germline V gene, CDR1 is SGHTA and CDR2 is FQGTGA. This CDR3 region has 16 residues. CDR3: CASSPRGAEFTDTQYF. The CDR3 nucleotides are TGTGCCAGCAGCCCCCGGGGGGCAGAGTTCACAGATACGCAGTATTTT.

The J gene is TRBJ2-1, the V gene TRBV12-5; 8 nucleotides line up with TRBD2. This CDR3 is 14 amino acids long. V shed 6 bases and J 4 bases; nucleotides not matched to a gene: 5. Germline lookup yields CDR1 LGHNT and CDR2 FRNRAP. The CDR3 DNA follows: TGTGCTAGTGGGACGGCGGGAGGATACAATGAGCAGTTCTTC. Residues: CASGTAGGYNEQFF.